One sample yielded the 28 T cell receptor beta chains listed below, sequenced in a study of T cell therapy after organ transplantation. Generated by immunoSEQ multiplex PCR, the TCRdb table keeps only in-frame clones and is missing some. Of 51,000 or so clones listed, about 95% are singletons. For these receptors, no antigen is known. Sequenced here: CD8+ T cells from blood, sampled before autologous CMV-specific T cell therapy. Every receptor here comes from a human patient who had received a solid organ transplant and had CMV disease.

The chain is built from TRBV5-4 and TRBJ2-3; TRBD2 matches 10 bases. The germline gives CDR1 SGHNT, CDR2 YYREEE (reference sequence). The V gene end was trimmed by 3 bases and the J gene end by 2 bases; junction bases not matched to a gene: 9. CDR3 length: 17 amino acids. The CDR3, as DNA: TGTGCCAGCAGCTCCCGACTAGCGGGCTGGTCCACAGATACGCAGTATTTT. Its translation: CASSSRLAGWSTDTQYF.

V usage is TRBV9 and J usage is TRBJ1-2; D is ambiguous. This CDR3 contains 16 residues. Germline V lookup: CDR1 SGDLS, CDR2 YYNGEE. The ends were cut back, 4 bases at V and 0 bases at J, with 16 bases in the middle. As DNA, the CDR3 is TGTGCCAGCAGCATCAGCGGGTCTCTCACTAACTATGGCTACACCTTC. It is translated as CASSISGSLTNYGYTF.

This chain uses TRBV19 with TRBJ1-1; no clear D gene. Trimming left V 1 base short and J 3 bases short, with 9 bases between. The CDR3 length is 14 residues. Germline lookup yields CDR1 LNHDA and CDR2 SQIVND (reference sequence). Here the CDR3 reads CASSIGRFYTEAFF. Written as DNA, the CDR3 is TGTGCCAGTAGTATAGGCAGATTTTACACTGAAGCTTTCTTT.

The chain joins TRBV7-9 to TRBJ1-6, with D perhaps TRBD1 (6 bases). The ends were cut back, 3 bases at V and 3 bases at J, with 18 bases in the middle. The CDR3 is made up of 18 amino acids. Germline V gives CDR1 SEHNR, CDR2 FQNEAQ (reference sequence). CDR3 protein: CASSLNLGGLYYNSPLHF. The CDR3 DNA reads TGTGCCAGCAGCTTGAATTTAGGGGGTTTGTACTATAATTCACCCCTCCACTTT.

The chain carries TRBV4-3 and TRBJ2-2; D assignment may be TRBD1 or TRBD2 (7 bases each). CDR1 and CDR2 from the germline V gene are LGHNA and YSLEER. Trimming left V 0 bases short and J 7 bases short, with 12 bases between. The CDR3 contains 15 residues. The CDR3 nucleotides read TGCGCCAGCAGCCAAGATTCCAGGGGGGGCGGGGAGCTGTTTTTT. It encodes CASSQDSRGGGELFF.

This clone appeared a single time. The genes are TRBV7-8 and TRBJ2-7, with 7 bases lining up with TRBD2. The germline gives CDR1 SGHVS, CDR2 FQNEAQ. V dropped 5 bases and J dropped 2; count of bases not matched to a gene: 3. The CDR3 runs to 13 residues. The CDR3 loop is CASSLRGAYEQYF. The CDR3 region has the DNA TGTGCCAGCAGCCTTCGGGGGGCCTACGAGCAGTACTTC.

Here the CDR3 DNA reads TGTGCCAGCAGCGCAGGACAGGGGGCAGGCGAGCAGTACTTC. Protein product: CASSAGQGAGEQYF. The rearrangement joins TRBV9 to TRBJ2-7, with 11 bases fitting TRBD1. Germline-derived CDR1 and CDR2 are SGDLS and YYNGEE. Trimming at V came to 3 bases and at J to 6 bases, leaving 5 bases not matched to a gene. The CDR3 has 14 amino acids.

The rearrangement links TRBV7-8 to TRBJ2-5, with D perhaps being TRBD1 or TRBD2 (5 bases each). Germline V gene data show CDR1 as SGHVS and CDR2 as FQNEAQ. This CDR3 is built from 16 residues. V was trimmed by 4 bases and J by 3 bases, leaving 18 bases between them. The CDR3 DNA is TGTGCCAGCAGCTCTCCGAGGGGTACCTACAAAGAGACCCAGTACTTC. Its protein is CASSSPRGTYKETQYF.

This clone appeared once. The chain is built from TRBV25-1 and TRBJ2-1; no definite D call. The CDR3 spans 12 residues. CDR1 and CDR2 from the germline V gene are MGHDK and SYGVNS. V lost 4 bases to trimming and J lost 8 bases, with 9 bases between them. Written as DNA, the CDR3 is TGTGCCAGCAGTGGGTTGAGCGATGAGCAGTTCTTC. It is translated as CASSGLSDEQFF.

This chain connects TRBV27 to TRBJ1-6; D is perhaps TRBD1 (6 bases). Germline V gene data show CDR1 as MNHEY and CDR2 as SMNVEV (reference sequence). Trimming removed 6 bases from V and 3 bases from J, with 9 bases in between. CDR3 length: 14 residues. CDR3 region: CASRGAGYNSPLHF. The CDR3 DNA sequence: TGTGCCAGCAGGGGGGCGGGCTATAATTCACCCCTCCACTTT.

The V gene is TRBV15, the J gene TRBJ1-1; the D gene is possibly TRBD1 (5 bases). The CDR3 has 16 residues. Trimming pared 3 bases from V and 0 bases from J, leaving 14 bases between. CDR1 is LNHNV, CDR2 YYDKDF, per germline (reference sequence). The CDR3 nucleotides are TGTGCCACCAGCAGCCCCTCGGAGGGGATGAACACTGAAGCTTTCTTT. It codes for CATSSPSEGMNTEAFF.

CDR3 loop: CASSGGTYNEQFF. The CDR3 DNA reads as TGCGCCAGCAGTGGGGGCACCTACAATGAGCAGTTCTTC. The genes are TRBV4-1 and TRBJ2-1; possibly TRBD1 for D (6 bases). V lost 6 bases to trimming and J lost 2 bases, with 8 bases between them. The CDR3 is made up of 13 amino acids. Germline lookup yields CDR1 MGHRA and CDR2 YSYEKL.

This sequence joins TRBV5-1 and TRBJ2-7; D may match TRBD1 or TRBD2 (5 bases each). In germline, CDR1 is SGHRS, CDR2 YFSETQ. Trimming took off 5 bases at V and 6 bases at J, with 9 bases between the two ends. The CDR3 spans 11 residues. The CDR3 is CASSRGGEQYF. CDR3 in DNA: TGCGCCAGCAGTCGGGGCGGCGAGCAGTACTTC.

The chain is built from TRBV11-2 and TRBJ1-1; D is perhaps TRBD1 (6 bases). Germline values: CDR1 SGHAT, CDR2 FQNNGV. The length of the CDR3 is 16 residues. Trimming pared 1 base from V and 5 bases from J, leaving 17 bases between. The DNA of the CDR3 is TGTGCCAGCAGCTTAGGGGTTGGCAGGGGTGGGACTGAAGCTTTCTTT. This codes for CASSLGVGRGGTEAFF.

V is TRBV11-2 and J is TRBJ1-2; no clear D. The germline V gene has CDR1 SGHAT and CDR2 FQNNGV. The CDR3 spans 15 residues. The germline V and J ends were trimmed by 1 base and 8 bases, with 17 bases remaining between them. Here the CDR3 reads CASSLVGRLPAGYTF. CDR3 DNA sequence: TGTGCCAGCAGCTTAGTGGGCAGGTTGCCGGCCGGCTACACCTTC.

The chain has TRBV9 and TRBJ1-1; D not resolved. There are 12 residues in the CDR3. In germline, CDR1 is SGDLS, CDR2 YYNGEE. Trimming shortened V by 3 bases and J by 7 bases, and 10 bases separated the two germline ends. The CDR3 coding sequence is TGTGCCAGCAGCGCGGTTTCTGATGAAGCTTTCTTT. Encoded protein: CASSAVSDEAFF. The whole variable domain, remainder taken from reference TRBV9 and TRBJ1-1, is DSGVTQTPKHLITATGQRVTLRCSPRSGDLSVYWYQQSLDQGLQFLIQYYNGEERAKGNILERFSAQQFPDLHSELNLSSLELGDSALYFCASSAVSDEAFFGQGTRLTVV.

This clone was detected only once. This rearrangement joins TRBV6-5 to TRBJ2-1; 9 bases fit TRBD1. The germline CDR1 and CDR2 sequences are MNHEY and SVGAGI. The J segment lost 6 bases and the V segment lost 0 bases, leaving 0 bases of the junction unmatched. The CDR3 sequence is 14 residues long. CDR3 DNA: TGTGCCAGCAGTTACTCGACAGGGGGCAATGAGCAGTTCTTC. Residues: CASSYSTGGNEQFF.

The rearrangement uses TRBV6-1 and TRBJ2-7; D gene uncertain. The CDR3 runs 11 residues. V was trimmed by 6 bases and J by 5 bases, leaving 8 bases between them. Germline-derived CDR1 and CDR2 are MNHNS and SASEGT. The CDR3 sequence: CASSYPDEQYF. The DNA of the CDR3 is TGTGCCAGCAGCTATCCCGACGAGCAGTACTTC.

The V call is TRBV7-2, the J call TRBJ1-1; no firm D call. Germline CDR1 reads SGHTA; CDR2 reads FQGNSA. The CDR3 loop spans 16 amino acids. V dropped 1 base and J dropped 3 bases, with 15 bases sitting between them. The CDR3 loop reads CASSLGPFRGYTEAFF. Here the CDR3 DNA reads TGTGCCAGCAGCTTAGGGCCTTTTCGGGGTTACACTGAAGCTTTCTTT.

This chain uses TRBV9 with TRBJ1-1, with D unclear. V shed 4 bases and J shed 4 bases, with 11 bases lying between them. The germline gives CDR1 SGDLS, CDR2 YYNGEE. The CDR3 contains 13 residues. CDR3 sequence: CASSPRPFTEAFF. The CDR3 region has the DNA TGTGCCAGCAGCCCAAGACCTTTCACTGAAGCTTTCTTT.

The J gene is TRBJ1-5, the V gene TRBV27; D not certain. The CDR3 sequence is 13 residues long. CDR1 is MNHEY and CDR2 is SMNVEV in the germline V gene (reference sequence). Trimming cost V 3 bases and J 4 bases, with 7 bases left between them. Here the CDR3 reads CASSFGENQPQHF. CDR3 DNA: TGTGCCAGCAGTTTTGGGGAGAATCAGCCCCAGCATTTT.

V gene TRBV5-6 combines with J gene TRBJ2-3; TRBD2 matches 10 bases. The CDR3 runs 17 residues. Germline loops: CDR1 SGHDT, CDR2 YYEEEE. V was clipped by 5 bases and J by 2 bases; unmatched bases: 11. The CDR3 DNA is TGTGCCAGCAGTCTTGACCGGACTAGCGGCTACACAGATACGCAGTATTTT. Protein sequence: CASSLDRTSGYTDTQYF.

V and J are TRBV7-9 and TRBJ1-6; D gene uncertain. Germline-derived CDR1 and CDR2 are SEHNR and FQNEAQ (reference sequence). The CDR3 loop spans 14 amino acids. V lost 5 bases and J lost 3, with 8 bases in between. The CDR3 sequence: CASSGPNYNSPLHF. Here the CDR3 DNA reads TGTGCCAGCAGCGGGCCGAACTATAATTCACCCCTCCACTTT.

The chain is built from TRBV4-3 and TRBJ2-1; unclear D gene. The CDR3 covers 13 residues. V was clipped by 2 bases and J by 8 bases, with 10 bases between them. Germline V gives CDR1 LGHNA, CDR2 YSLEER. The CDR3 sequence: CASSQLEGYEQFF. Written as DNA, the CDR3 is TGCGCCAGCAGCCAACTAGAAGGCTATGAGCAGTTCTTC.

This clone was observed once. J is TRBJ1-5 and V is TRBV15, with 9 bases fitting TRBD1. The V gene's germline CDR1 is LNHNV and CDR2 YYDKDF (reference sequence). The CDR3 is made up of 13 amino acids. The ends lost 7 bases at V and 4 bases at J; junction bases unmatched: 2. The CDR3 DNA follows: TGTGCCACCACGGACAGGGGAAATCAGCCCCAGCATTTT. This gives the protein CATTDRGNQPQHF.

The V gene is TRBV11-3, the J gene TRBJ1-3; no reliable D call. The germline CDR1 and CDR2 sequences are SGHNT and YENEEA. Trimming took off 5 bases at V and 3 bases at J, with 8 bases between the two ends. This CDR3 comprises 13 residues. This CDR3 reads CASSPSFGNTIYF. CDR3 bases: TGTGCCAGCAGCCCCTCCTTTGGAAACACCATATATTTT.

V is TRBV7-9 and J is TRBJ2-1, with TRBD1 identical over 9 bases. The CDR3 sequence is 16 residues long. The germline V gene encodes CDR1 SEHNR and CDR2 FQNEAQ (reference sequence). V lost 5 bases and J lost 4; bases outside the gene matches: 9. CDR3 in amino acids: CASSPNRGQEYNEQFF. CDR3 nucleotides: TGTGCCAGCAGCCCTAACAGGGGGCAGGAGTACAATGAGCAGTTCTTC.

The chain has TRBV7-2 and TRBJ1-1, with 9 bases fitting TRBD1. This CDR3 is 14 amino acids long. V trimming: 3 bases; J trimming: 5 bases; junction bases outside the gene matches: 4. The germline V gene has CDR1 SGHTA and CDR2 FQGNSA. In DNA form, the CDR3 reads TGTGCCAGCAGCTTCCCCGGGACAGGGACTGAAGCTTTCTTT. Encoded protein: CASSFPGTGTEAFF.